The 5 T cell receptor beta chains listed next were all sequenced from one sample in a study of a mutant IDH1 vaccine in newly diagnosed glioma. The antigens these receptors bind are not known. The time point denotes: week 35, safety follow-up. Every vaccination contained 300 ug of the mutant IDH1 20-mer peptide and was paired with topical imiquimod. TCRdb's table, derived via immunoSEQ multiplex PCR, lists solely in-frame clones and lacks some. The sample gives approximately 31,000 clones, roughly 78% of which show up once; more than 3% is in the top ten. Sequences were derived from PBMCs, sampled from a glioma patient whose treatment included an IDH1 peptide vaccine. The receptors originated from a man aged 40-50 years with glioma. Some clones in this sample may be carry-over from other donors' samples.

V is TRBV18 and J is TRBJ1-6; D is perhaps TRBD1 (6 bases). Per the germline V gene, CDR1 is KGHSH and CDR2 is LQKENI. Trimming left V 3 bases short and J 10 bases short, with 19 bases between. The CDR3 contains 16 residues. In DNA form, the CDR3 reads TGTGCCAGCTCACCCCGATCGGACAGTGGAGACTCACCCCTCCACTTT. This sequence encodes CASSPRSDSGDSPLHF.

This clone was counted a single time. The chain uses TRBV5-1 and TRBJ2-7, with D perhaps given as TRBD1 or TRBD2 (5 bases each). Per the germline V gene, CDR1 is SGHRS and CDR2 is YFSETQ. The germline V and J ends were trimmed by 2 bases and 2 bases, with 11 bases remaining between them. This CDR3 comprises 14 residues. CDR3: CASSFRDVTYEQYF. For the CDR3, the DNA is TGCGCCAGCAGCTTCCGGGACGTCACCTACGAGCAGTACTTC.

The rearrangement uses TRBV7-2 and TRBJ2-4; D possibly corresponds to TRBD2 (5 bases). The CDR3 runs 15 residues. With 0 bases removed from V and 1 base from J, the gap between germline ends came to 7 bases. Per the germline V gene, CDR1 is SGHTA and CDR2 is FQGNSA. The CDR3 loop reads CASSLAGSAKNIQYF. The CDR3 nucleotides are TGTGCCAGCAGCTTAGCAGGGAGTGCCAAAAACATTCAGTACTTC.

The chain carries TRBV7-6 and TRBJ1-1, with unresolved D. V lost 1 base, J lost 7 bases, and 7 bases lay in between. This CDR3 is built from 12 residues. CDR1 is SGHVS and CDR2 is FNYEAQ in the germline V gene. The CDR3 is CASSLGAGEAFF. In DNA, the CDR3 is TGTGCCAGCAGCTTAGGGGCAGGTGAAGCTTTCTTT.

CDR3 protein: CASSLGGGSANEQFF. CDR3 bases: TGCGCCAGCAGCTTGGGAGGGGGGTCCGCCAATGAGCAGTTCTTC. The V call is TRBV5-1, the J call TRBJ2-1, with D possibly being TRBD1 or TRBD2 (6 bases each). CDR3 size: 15 residues. V lost 0 bases, J lost 6 bases, and 13 bases lay in between. The germline V gene has CDR1 SGHRS and CDR2 YFSETQ.